This paragraph reports one T cell receptor beta chain. Trimming took off 1 base at V and 6 bases at J, with 13 bases between the two ends. The length of the CDR3 is 14 residues. The germline V gene encodes CDR1 MGHRA and CDR2 YSYEKL. Target depth was 1 in 200,000 to 1 in 1 million T cells, about 10x per clonotype. TCRdb's table, derived via immunoSEQ multiplex PCR, lists solely in-frame clones and lacks some. This repertoire shows 150,000 or so clones, 80% found once; its top ten account for 7.5% to 9%. The data derive from a study of cytotoxic CD8 clonotypes in ibrutinib-treated CLL. On the study more broadly: There were, on average, 255,043 productive templates and some 90,000 productive rearrangements per sample.

The sequence derives from a human donor with chronic lymphocytic leukemia. This sample comprised PBMCs, obtained after 36 months of ibrutinib treatment. This chain uses TRBV4-1 with TRBJ2-7, with D uncertain. CDR3: CASSQGEDLREQYF. DNA of the CDR3: TGCGCCAGCAGCCAAGGCGAGGATCTCCGCGAGCAGTACTTC.